This TCR beta chain comes out of a study of beta chain features in type 1 diabetes. What was sequenced were expressed TCRB transcripts, since all of the isolated RNA had been reverse transcribed. TCRdb's copy holds only in-frame clones and misses some; the assay was immunoSEQ multiplex PCR. Of 140,000 or so clones in the sample, 8% to 13% were seen once. The V and J ends lost 3 bases and 6 bases, in that order; junction bases with no gene match: 6. CDR1 is MGHRA and CDR2 is YSYEKL in the germline V gene. The CDR3 spans 14 residues. Overall study findings and caveats: Patients with type 1 diabetes showed fewer VDJ junction insertions and more deletions. Significant though moderate, a shortening of TCRB CDR3s appeared in all four CD4+ subsets of Type 1 diabetes patients.

About this clone: Antigen specificity is unknown.

The chain employs TRBV4-1 and TRBJ1-2; TRBD1 agrees at 8 bases. Sequencing was carried out using naive CD4+ T cells from blood. The TCR comes from a man aged 18-30 years in good health. CDR3 region: CASSHQGAGDGYTF. CDR3 DNA sequence: TGCGCCAGCAGCCACCAGGGGGCAGGGGATGGCTACACCTTC.